This entry lists 5 T cell receptor beta chains sequenced from one sample in a study of metastatic and nonmetastatic thyroid tumors. TCRdb recomputed clones from the PCR reads via MiXCR. The data contain 35,000 to 45,000 clones, 12% of them seen just once; the ten biggest clones take up 9% to 10%. No patient received treatment before thyroid surgery. The material sequenced was blood. The receptors here all came from a male donor with papillary thyroid cancer or a benign thyroid nodule (not recorded which). Some clones in this sample may be carry-over from other donors' samples.

This clone came up many times. The chain is built from TRBV27 and TRBJ2-7; TRBD1 matches at 8 bases. The CDR3 length is 15 residues. After removal of 5 bases from V and 7 bases from J, the junction contained 13 bases not matched to a gene. Germline CDR1 is MNHEY and CDR2 is SMNVEV (reference sequence). CDR3 loop: CASSITGGPSWEQYF. In nucleotides, the CDR3 is TGTGCCAGCAGTATAACAGGGGGGCCATCGTGGGAGCAGTACTTC.

This clone showed up many times. Distinct nucleotide sequences in the sample also encode this CDR3. This chain joins TRBV20-1 and TRBJ2-7; D perhaps matches TRBD2 (5 bases). This CDR3 has 15 amino acids. Germline CDR1 reads DFQATT; CDR2 reads SNEGSKA (reference sequence). The V end lost 0 bases, the J end lost 0 bases, and 12 bases lay between the germline ends. Here the CDR3 reads CSARDPSSPSYEQYF. For the CDR3, the DNA is TGCAGTGCTAGAGATCCTAGCAGCCCCTCCTACGAGCAGTACTTC.

The sample holds many counts of this clone. The chain recombines TRBV11-2 with TRBJ1-4; no reliable D call. This CDR3 is built from 14 residues. The V and J ends lost 2 bases and 5 bases respectively, with 9 bases between them. Germline V gene data show CDR1 as SGHAT and CDR2 as FQNNGV. The CDR3 nucleotides read TGTGCCAGCAGCTTATCAGGACGAAATGAAAAACTGTTTTTT. Its protein is CASSLSGRNEKLFF.

This clone has at least ten counts. The gene calls are TRBV5-1 and TRBJ2-5, with 9 bases matching TRBD2. The germline CDR1 and CDR2 sequences are SGHRS and YFSETQ. The V gene end was trimmed by 3 bases and the J gene end by 5 bases; junction bases not matched to a gene: 2. The CDR3 sequence is 13 residues long. CDR3 sequence reads: CASSSLAGETQYF. CDR3 nucleotide sequence: TGCGCCAGCAGCTCGCTAGCGGGGGAGACCCAGTACTTC.

This clone occurred many times. The chain has TRBV28 and TRBJ2-7; 10 bases are shared with TRBD1. The CDR3 runs to 13 residues. The germline CDR1 and CDR2 sequences are MDHEN and SYDVKM. Unmatched junction bases numbered 6, after V lost 8 bases and J lost 5 bases. This CDR3 is CASYRDRGHEQYF. CDR3 DNA sequence: TGTGCCAGCTACCGGGACAGGGGACACGAGCAGTACTTC.